This T cell receptor beta chain was retrieved from a study of response to subunit inactivated influenza vaccine. One entry per CDR3 protein results from TCRdb running MiXCR on the RT-PCR reads. The sample shows 500,000 or so distinct CDR3 sequences, approximately 15% of them seen only once. This clonotype was recorded only once. Antigen specificity is unknown. Study-wide points: The study's authors posited that every seasonal influenza vaccination enlists few new T cells.

The sequence came from a man aged 45-69 years who received an inactivated influenza vaccine. The specimen was CD4+ T cells sorted from PBMCs, collected less than 30 months after vaccination.

The CDR3 region has the DNA TGTGCCAGCAGCCAAGAGACAGGGGGAACGGACCTCTATGGCTACACCTTC. This gives the protein CASSQETGGTDLYGYTF. This chain links TRBV3-1 with TRBJ1-2; 9 nucleotides line up with TRBD1. Trimming took 0 bases from V and 4 from J; bases not matched to a gene: 9. The CDR3 extends over 17 amino acids. The germline CDR1 and CDR2 sequences are LGHDT and YNNKEL (reference sequence). Filled out from reference TRBV3-1 and TRBJ1-2, the complete variable domain reads DTAVSQTPKYLVTQMGNDKSIKCEQNLGHDTMYWYKQDSKKFLKIMFSYNNKELIINETVPNRFSPKSPDKAHLNLHINSLELGDSAVYFCASSQETGGTDLYGYTFGSGTRLTVV.